Shown below are 19 T cell receptor beta chains from a single sample sequenced in a study of Graves' ophthalmopathy and Graves' hyperthyroidism. Amplification targeted the TCR beta CDR3 regions, with RNA transcripts as the source material. HTBI-primed RT-PCR formed the first round, and a multiplex PCR formed the second. One entry per CDR3 protein, called by TCRdb with MiXCR from the multiplex PCR reads. The data contain roughly 420,000 distinct CDR3 sequences, under 25% of them seen just once; the ten biggest clones take up under 3.5%. The specimen sequenced was peripheral blood. Every receptor here comes from a woman younger than 30 with stable Graves' hyperthyroidism.

This clonotype appeared many times. The chain recombines TRBV7-3 with TRBJ2-5, with 7 positions matching TRBD2. This CDR3 spans 15 amino acids. Germline-derived CDR1 and CDR2 are SGHTA and FQGTGA. The ends lost 1 base at V and 1 base at J; junction bases unmatched: 3. The CDR3 bases are TGTGCCAGCAGCTTAATGGCGGGAGCCCAAGAGACCCAGTACTTC. Amino acid sequence: CASSLMAGAQETQYF.

This clonotype was found a few times. The V gene is TRBV12-3 or TRBV12-4, the J gene TRBJ1-6; no clear D. V lost 6 bases to trimming and J lost 3 bases, with 12 bases between them. The CDR3 is 15 residues long. CDR3: CASRTRADYNSPLHF. CDR3 bases: TGTGCCAGCAGGACAAGAGCAGACTATAATTCACCCCTCCACTTT.

This clonotype was seen many times. The gene calls are TRBV7-2 and TRBJ1-1; no firm D call. There are 15 residues in the CDR3. Per the germline V gene, CDR1 is SGHTA and CDR2 is FQGNSA. V lost 5 bases, J lost 4 bases, and 17 bases lay in between. This CDR3 is CASSGKALSGTEAFF. CDR3 nucleotides: TGTGCCAGCAGCGGTAAGGCCCTATCGGGCACTGAAGCTTTCTTT.

The count of this clonotype is one. The V and J genes are TRBV15 and TRBJ1-2; 8 bases are shared with TRBD1. CDR1 and CDR2 from the germline V gene are LNHNV and YYDKDF (reference sequence). CDR3 size: 14 residues. The ends lost 5 bases at V and 3 bases at J; junction bases unmatched: 5. The CDR3 reads CATSLQGGDYGYTF. The CDR3 nucleotides read TGTGCCACCAGCTTACAGGGGGGGGACTATGGCTACACCTTC.

This clonotype was seen repeatedly, ten times or more. The V gene is TRBV27, the J gene TRBJ1-2; 7 bases are shared with TRBD1. Trimming cost V 7 bases and J 8 bases; bases outside gene matches: 19. This CDR3 is built from 16 residues. The germline V gene has CDR1 MNHEY and CDR2 SMNVEV (reference sequence). The CDR3 protein is CASKMKPGTAFSGYTF. CDR3 DNA: TGTGCCAGCAAAATGAAACCGGGGACAGCTTTTTCCGGCTACACCTTC.

This clonotype was observed many times. The V and J genes are TRBV29-1 and TRBJ2-5; 13 nucleotides line up with TRBD2. Germline trimming cut 0 bases from V and 7 bases from J; bases unmatched to any gene: 8. CDR1 is SQVTM and CDR2 is ANQGSEA in the germline V gene. The CDR3 spans 16 residues. Here the CDR3 reads CSVEDRTSGSLPTQYF. The CDR3 nucleotides are TGCAGCGTTGAAGATAGGACTAGCGGGAGTCTGCCGACCCAGTACTTC.

This clonotype showed up many times. The chain employs TRBV20-1 and TRBJ2-7; 12 bases match TRBD2. The V gene end was trimmed by 4 bases and the J gene end by 0 bases; junction bases not matched to a gene: 4. The CDR3 extends over 15 amino acids. CDR1 and CDR2 (germline): DFQATT, SNEGSKA (reference sequence). CDR3 nucleotides: TGCAGTGCTACAAGACTAGCGGGGGACTCCTACGAGCAGTACTTC. Translated, it gives CSATRLAGDSYEQYF.

V and J are TRBV6-2 or TRBV6-3 and TRBJ2-2; 7 bases are shared with TRBD2. The CDR3 loop spans 16 amino acids. Germline V gene sequence: CDR1 MNHEY, CDR2 SVGEGT. The ends lost 5 bases at V and 6 bases at J; junction bases unmatched: 12. CDR3 sequence: CASSQSGLEWSGELFF. DNA of the CDR3: TGTGCCAGCAGTCAAAGTGGACTAGAATGGTCCGGGGAGCTGTTTTTT.

The chain is built from TRBV30 and TRBJ2-3; D is ambiguous. V was pared by 5 bases and J by 5 bases, with 5 bases between. The CDR3 extends over 10 amino acids. CDR1 GTSNPN and CDR2 SVGIG come from the germline V gene (reference sequence). DNA for the CDR3: TGTGCCTGGGAGGAAGATACGCAGTATTTT. Translated, it gives CAWEEDTQYF.

This sequence joins TRBV20-1 and TRBJ1-1; maybe TRBD1 (5 bases). Trimming cost V 2 bases and J 1 base, with 8 bases left between them. CDR1 is DFQATT, CDR2 SNEGSKA, per germline (reference sequence). This CDR3 has 13 amino acids. The CDR3 sequence: CSARQTGNTEAFF. CDR3 bases: TGCAGTGCTAGACAAACAGGGAACACTGAAGCTTTCTTT.

V and J are TRBV12-3 or TRBV12-4 and TRBJ2-2, with D tentatively TRBD1 (6 bases). The CDR3 consists of 17 residues. Trimming shortened V by 7 bases and J by 0 bases, and 18 bases separated the two germline ends. CDR3 sequence reads: CASTIVTGTTNTGELFF. CDR3 coding DNA: TGTGCCAGCACCATTGTGACCGGGACAACGAACACCGGGGAGCTGTTTTTT.

This clonotype appeared once. V is TRBV12-3 or TRBV12-4 and J is TRBJ1-1, with D maybe TRBD1 (5 bases). CDR3 length equals 16 residues. V gave up 5 bases and J gave up 0 bases, with 16 bases separating them. The DNA for the CDR3 is TGTGCCAGCAGTCCGCTCTCCGGGACGGTGAACACTGAAGCTTTCTTT. This encodes CASSPLSGTVNTEAFF.

This rearrangement joins TRBV2 to TRBJ2-7, with TRBD2 as a possible D gene (6 bases). Between the trimmed V and J ends, which lost 2 bases and 5 bases, there was a span of 16 bases. CDR3 length: 15 amino acids. Per germline, CDR1 SNHLY and CDR2 FYNNEI. The CDR3 reads CASSEWSGRTDEQYF. The CDR3 region has the DNA TGTGCCAGCAGTGAATGGAGCGGGCGAACGGACGAGCAGTACTTC.

This clonotype was observed many times. V gene TRBV7-2 combines with J gene TRBJ1-5; tentative D call: TRBD1 (5 bases). Germline-derived CDR1 and CDR2 are SGHTA and FQGNSA. Deletions cut 5 bases from V and 7 bases from J, with 12 bases between. The CDR3 length is 13 residues. The CDR3 protein is CASSLGRGQPQHF. For the CDR3, the DNA is TGTGCCAGCAGCCTAGGTAGGGGACAGCCCCAGCATTTT.

This clonotype was seen many times. The rearrangement uses TRBV20-1 and TRBJ2-5; D gene ambiguous. This CDR3 spans 13 amino acids. V lost 2 bases, J lost 5 bases, and 12 bases lay in between. Germline CDR1 and CDR2: DFQATT and SNEGSKA (reference sequence). The CDR3 sequence: CSARTTSLETQYF. CDR3 DNA sequence: TGCAGTGCTAGAACGACAAGTCTTGAGACCCAGTACTTC.

This clonotype was counted many times. V usage is TRBV6-1 and J usage is TRBJ1-6; no reliable D call. Germline V lookup: CDR1 MNHNS, CDR2 SASEGT. This CDR3 region has 12 residues. The V and J ends lost 5 bases and 9 bases respectively, with 8 bases between them. Here the CDR3 reads CASSYGSSPLHF. CDR3 coding DNA: TGTGCCAGCAGTTACGGCAGTTCACCCCTCCACTTT.

The rearrangement links TRBV6-1 to TRBJ1-1; maybe TRBD1 (6 bases). Looked up from germline, CDR1 is MNHNS and CDR2 is SASEGT. V dropped 4 bases and J dropped 4 bases, with 16 bases sitting between them. The CDR3 is 15 residues long. CDR3: CASSGSGGWSTEAFF. The CDR3 bases are TGTGCCAGCAGTGGGTCGGGGGGCTGGAGCACTGAAGCTTTCTTT.

This clonotype has a handful of counts. A much larger clone sits a single nucleotide away, making a read error possible. The rearrangement joins TRBV11-2 to TRBJ2-5; D not certain. The germline CDR1 and CDR2 sequences are SGHAT and FQNNGV. The CDR3 totals 13 residues. The CDR3 DNA sequence: TGTGCCAGCAGGTCGATAGGCAGAGAGACCCAGGACTTC. It codes for CASRSIGRETQDF. The full variable domain, completed using reference TRBV11-2 and TRBJ2-5, is EAGVAQSPRYKIIEKRQSVAFWCNPISGHATLYWYQQILGQGPKLLIQFQNNGVVDDSQLPKDRFSAERLKGVDSTLKIQPAKLEDSAVYLCASRSIGRETQDFGPGTRLLVL.

The chain is built from TRBV11-1 and TRBJ1-5, with D maybe TRBD1 (5 bases). Trimming stripped 2 bases from V and 6 bases from J, with 17 bases between. The CDR3 is 16 amino acids. Germline V gene lookup returns CDR1 SGHAT and CDR2 FQDESV (reference sequence). The CDR3: CASSLSRQGTGQPQHF. The CDR3 nucleotides read TGTGCCAGCAGCTTATCCCGGCAGGGAACGGGTCAGCCCCAGCATTTT. Full variable domain (missing parts from reference TRBV11-1 and TRBJ1-5): EAEVAQSPRYKITEKSQAVAFWCDPISGHATLYWYRQILGQGPELLVQFQDESVVDDSQLPKDRFSAERLKGVDSTLKIQPAELGDSAMYLCASSLSRQGTGQPQHFGDGTRLSIL.